Below, one T cell receptor (beta chain) is given with its context. Its antigen is still unknown. Germline values: CDR1 MDHEN, CDR2 SYDVKM. The V end lost 2 bases, the J end lost 4 bases, and 14 bases lay between the germline ends. This CDR3 comprises 15 residues. Data came from immunoSEQ multiplex PCR; TCRdb stores just in-frame clones and leaves some out. In the table there are roughly 130,000 clones, 85% to 90% of which are singletons. The data are from a study of cytomegalovirus exposure and HLA in healthy donors. General observations from the study: According to a subsequent analysis, TCR clusters from the first cohort were inclined to appear together in the roughly 130 validation repertoires. Researchers counted around 180 TCR beta chains as cytomegalovirus-associated.

Sequenced sample: PBMCs. The TCR was taken from a young man in good health and CMV-seronegative. V and J are TRBV28 and TRBJ1-1; tentatively, D is TRBD1 (5 bases). This CDR3 reads CASSLIGRVSTEAFF. The CDR3 DNA is TGTGCCAGCAGTTTAATCGGCAGGGTAAGCACTGAAGCTTTCTTT.